This section outlines one T cell receptor (beta chain) sequence together with its context. Antigen: not known. Caucasian adults living in Nashville, Tennessee, provided all samples. This entry is derived from a study of shared clonotypes between healthy human individuals. Study observations and caveats: Approximately 5.3% was the fraction of naive CD4 clonotypes found shared across a handful of donors. The study found lower generation probabilities in non-shared clonotypes than in those shared by all four donors.

Sorted-subset replicate PCRs used roughly 180 ng DNA, approximately 30,000 T cell genomes. Profiling relied on immunoSEQ multiplex PCR, and the TCRdb table lists in-frame clones only, not all of them. The repertoire holds more than 2,000,000 clones, with about 92% as singletons. The CDR3 sequence is 16 residues long. Germline-derived CDR1 and CDR2 are SSHAT and FNYEAQ (reference sequence). Trimming pared 1 base from V and 7 bases from J, leaving 19 bases between. V and J are TRBV7-7 and TRBJ2-5; TRBD2 might be the D (7 bases). Material for sequencing was naive CD4+ T cells from PBMCs. The subset denotes: CD45RA+ positively selected. The receptor was derived from a man between 18 and 29 years old in good health. Some clones in this sample may be carry-over from other donors' samples. The CDR3 region is CASSLERGTIGGTQYF. The CDR3 DNA reads as TGTGCCAGCAGCTTAGAAAGGGGGACTATAGGAGGGACCCAGTACTTC.